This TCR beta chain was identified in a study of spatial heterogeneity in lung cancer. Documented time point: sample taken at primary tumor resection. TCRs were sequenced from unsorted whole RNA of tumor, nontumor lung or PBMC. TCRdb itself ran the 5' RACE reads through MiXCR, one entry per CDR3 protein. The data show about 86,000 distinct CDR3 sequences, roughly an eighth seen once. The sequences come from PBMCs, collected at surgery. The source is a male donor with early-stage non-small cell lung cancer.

CDR3 sequence: CSVRTNYGYTF. DNA for the CDR3: TGCAGCGTCCGTACTAACTATGGCTACACCTTC. This chain uses TRBV29-1 with TRBJ1-2; D is uncertain. Germline assignment: CDR1 SQVTM and CDR2 ANQGSEA. This CDR3 is built from 11 residues. Trimming stripped 6 bases from V and 0 bases from J, with 5 bases between.